Reported below is one T cell receptor beta chain. The antigen is not known. Until they underwent thyroid surgery, no patient had received any treatment. The source of the sample is a study of metastatic and nonmetastatic thyroid tumors. Study-wide background: Patients with malignant and benign thyroid disease provided blood and tumor or nodule tissue, whose repertoires were compared.

The V gene's germline CDR1 is MDHEN and CDR2 SYDVKM. This CDR3 is built from 14 residues. Trimming cost V 4 bases and J 5 bases, with 14 bases left between them. How the authors handled the data: Differences in CDR3 between clinicopathological groups were drawn on to build a classifier intended to discriminate distant-metastatic papillary thyroid cancer patients. TCRdb re-called clones from the PCR reads using MiXCR. The V and J calls and clone size come from TCRdb's table, not from the authors' own analysis. The data contain 4,400 or so clones, approximately 35% of them singletons. Study-level findings and limits: According to reports, the diversity of TCR beta was significantly higher in malignant thyroid tumors than in benign nodules, and this held in both blood and tumor samples.

This TCR was recovered from a female donor with papillary thyroid cancer or a benign thyroid nodule (not recorded which). Some clones in this sample may be carry-over from other donors' samples. The rearrangement links TRBV28 to TRBJ1-2; maybe TRBD1 (6 bases). The sequencing input was adjacent normal tissue. CDR3 DNA sequence: TGTGCCAGCAGTTCGTCCGGGACAATGTATGGCTACACCTTC. It yields the protein CASSSSGTMYGYTF.